This T cell receptor (beta chain) was identified in a study of shared clonotypes between healthy human individuals. Findings and caveats of the study: Only blood was sampled; tissue repertoires likely differ.

It was CD45RO-negative cells, positively selected for CCR7, that made up naive CD8 cells, with terminally differentiated effector memory CD45RA+ cells excluded. The CDR3 totals 15 residues. The V and J ends lost 0 bases and 2 bases, in that order; junction bases with no gene match: 2. CDR1 and CDR2 from the germline V gene are SGDLS and YYNGEE. There are a few counts of this clone. What it binds is unknown. The same CDR3 also results from other DNA sequences found in this sample. At the deep level, the assay was run. Original handling: ImmunoSEQ supplied junction-only sequences lacking quality scores, so filtering was different. Repertoires were generated with immunoSEQ multiplex PCR, while TCRdb's copy carries only in-frame clones and drops some. D and trimming were read from the DNA, whereas the V and J calls and clone size are those reported in that table. The table records 2 million to 2.5 million clones, roughly 91% of them present only once.

The chain has TRBV9 and TRBJ2-7; 10 bases fit TRBD1. The sequence was obtained from a man younger than 35 in good health. Some clones in this sample may be carry-over from other donors' samples. Material: naive CD8+ T cells from PBMCs. CDR3 protein: CASSVGGQGTYEQYF. CDR3 DNA sequence: TGTGCCAGCAGCGTAGGGGGACAGGGGACCTACGAGCAGTACTTC.